Below are 23 T cell receptor beta chains sequenced from a single sample in a study of CD8+CD57+ T cells in acquired aplastic anemia (dated by TCRdb to the late 2010s). The sample was run on an Illumina HiSeq 2000. TCR beta VDJ combination and CDR3 sequence profiling used genomic DNA as the template. The public reads were run again by TCRdb, first through fastp at Q25 and then through MiXCR, and only productive beta chains were kept. A single entry per CDR3 protein holds the most common genes and DNA from its merged rows. This sample has roughly 260,000 distinct CDR3 sequences in its table, and around half of those were observed once. Together, the top ten hold 7% to 9.5% of the sample. The patients picked for sequencing were ones in whom flow cytometry had shown an expansion of CD8+CD57+ cells. Sequenced: sorted CD4+, CD8+, or CD8+CD57+ T cells (not recorded which) from PBMCs. These receptors originate from a human donor with aplastic anemia.

This clonotype was observed a handful of times. The J gene is TRBJ1-2, the V gene TRBV4-3, with a possible D match to TRBD1 (6 bases). V shed 4 bases and J shed 7 bases, with 13 bases lying between them. The V gene's germline CDR1 is LGHNA and CDR2 YSLEER. The CDR3 sequence is 13 residues long. Written as DNA, the CDR3 is TGCGCCAGCAGCCCTGGGGGCTTTCGTGGCTACACCTTC. This codes for CASSPGGFRGYTF.

The sample holds a few counts of this clonotype. The chain is built from TRBV11-3 and TRBJ1-6; 8 bases are a match to TRBD1. CDR1 is SGHNT and CDR2 is YENEEA in the germline V gene. Unmatched junction bases numbered 10, after V lost 5 bases and J lost 10 bases. The CDR3 runs to 15 residues. CDR3 region: CASSPPGQGGSPLHF. For the CDR3, the DNA is TGTGCCAGCAGCCCCCCCGGACAGGGCGGCTCACCCCTCCACTTT.

This clonotype was detected ten times or more. V usage is TRBV5-1 and J usage is TRBJ2-2; D might be TRBD1 (6 bases). Germline V gives CDR1 SGHRS, CDR2 YFSETQ. V gave up 0 bases and J gave up 5 bases, with 11 bases separating them. The CDR3 length is 15 residues. The CDR3 is CASSLDNQGTGELFF. As DNA, the CDR3 is TGCGCCAGCAGCTTGGATAACCAGGGGACCGGGGAGCTGTTTTTT.

This clonotype occurred many times. The CDR3 nucleotides read TGTGCCAGCAGTTTGAAGCCGGGACAGGGGAACACAGATACGCAGTATTTT. It encodes CASSLKPGQGNTDTQYF. The chain carries TRBV7-6 and TRBJ2-3; 10 bases align to TRBD1. V lost 6 bases and J lost 2; bases outside the gene matches: 11. The CDR3 consists of 17 residues. CDR1 and CDR2 (germline): SGHVS, FNYEAQ. Supplemented by reference TRBV7-6 and TRBJ2-3, the full variable domain reads GAGVSQSPRYKVTKRGQDVALRCDPISGHVSLYWYRQALGQGPEFLTYFNYEAQQDKSGLPNDRFSAERPEGSISTLTIQRTEQRDSAMYRCASSLKPGQGNTDTQYFGPGTRLTVL.

A single count supports this clonotype. The chain has TRBV7-2 and TRBJ2-5; no firm D call. CDR1 is SGHTA, CDR2 FQGNSA, per germline. Trimming left V 4 bases short and J 5 bases short, with 11 bases between. The CDR3 has 13 amino acids. Here the CDR3 reads CASSSSSAETQYF. CDR3 in DNA: TGTGCCAGCAGCTCCTCCAGCGCCGAGACCCAGTACTTC.

For the CDR3, the DNA is TGCAGCGTTGAGTCGAGTGGAAACACCATATATTTT. Encoded protein: CSVESSGNTIYF. The chain is built from TRBV29-1 and TRBJ1-3; D is undetermined. The CDR3 contains 12 residues. Germline CDR1 and CDR2: SQVTM and ANQGSEA. V lost 3 bases, J lost 3 bases, and 6 bases lay in between.

The chain has TRBV7-2 and TRBJ1-2; 12 bases align to TRBD1. The J segment lost 4 bases and the V segment lost 4 bases, leaving 16 bases of the junction unmatched. CDR3 length: 19 amino acids. Germline lookup yields CDR1 SGHTA and CDR2 FQGNSA. The CDR3 protein is CASSSLPGTGGASSYGYTF. CDR3 DNA sequence: TGTGCCAGCAGCTCACTTCCCGGGACAGGGGGCGCGAGTAGCTATGGCTACACCTTC.

For this clonotype: Sequence at one end of the junction differs from germline and may be a read error. This rearrangement joins TRBV4-1 to TRBJ1-3; D unclear. This CDR3 region has 15 residues. Germline assignment: CDR1 MGHRA and CDR2 YSYEKL. The DNA for the CDR3 is TGCGCCAGCAGCCAAGATGTACCCTCTGGAAACACCATATGTTTT. This codes for CASSQDVPSGNTICF.

The CDR3 region has the DNA TGTGCCAGCAGCCCCCGGGCCCGAGGGGGAAACACCGGGGAGCTGTTTTTT. This gives the protein CASSPRARGGNTGELFF. This chain links TRBV7-2 with TRBJ2-2, with a tentative D call TRBD1 (6 bases). Germline V gene sequence: CDR1 SGHTA, CDR2 FQGNSA. Trimming removed 5 bases from V and 2 bases from J, with 18 bases in between. This CDR3 has 17 amino acids.

On this clonotype: This may be a read error, as it is one base from a much larger clone. V is TRBV5-6 and J is TRBJ2-3; TRBD1 matches at 8 bases. The CDR3 is 15 residues long. CDR1 is SGHDT, CDR2 YYEEEE, per germline. CDR3 amino acids: CASSLGQGSIDTQYF. In DNA form, the CDR3 reads TGTGCCAGCAGCTTGGGACAGGGGAGCATAGATACGCAGTATTTT. Together with reference TRBV5-6 and TRBJ2-3, the CDR3 gives the full variable domain: DAGVTQSPTHLIKTRGQQVTLRCSPKSGHDTVSWYQQALGQGPQFIFQYYEEEERQRGNFPDRFSGHQFPNYSSELNVNALLLGDSALYLCASSLGQGSIDTQYFGPGTRLTVL.

The chain recombines TRBV9 with TRBJ2-7; TRBD2 matches 7 bases. V gave up 2 bases and J gave up 0 bases; unmatched junction bases: 8. The CDR3 spans 16 residues. Germline V gene data show CDR1 as SGDLS and CDR2 as YYNGEE. This CDR3 reads CASSVSSLAVSYEQYF. CDR3 bases: TGTGCCAGCAGCGTTTCGAGCCTAGCGGTCTCCTACGAGCAGTACTTC.

The CDR3 bases are TGTGCCAGCAGCTTAGTGGGACAGAAGAAAGAGACCCAGTACTTC. It encodes CASSLVGQKKETQYF. This chain connects TRBV7-8 to TRBJ2-5, with TRBD1 identical over 7 bases. This CDR3 is 15 amino acids long. The junction had 5 bases not matched to a gene; V was cut back by 1 base and J by 3 bases. Germline loops: CDR1 SGHVS, CDR2 FQNEAQ.

There are many counts of this clonotype. The V call is TRBV10-3, the J call TRBJ2-7, with 7 positions matching TRBD2. In germline, CDR1 is ENHRY, CDR2 SYGVKD. Trimming removed 4 bases from V and 3 bases from J; junction bases left unmatched: 9. The CDR3 totals 15 residues. The CDR3 spells CAISVILAYRYEQYF. As DNA, the CDR3 is TGTGCCATCAGTGTAATACTAGCGTACCGCTACGAGCAGTACTTC.

This clonotype was seen ten or more times. This sequence joins TRBV19 and TRBJ2-1; unclear D gene. Germline V gene lookup returns CDR1 LNHDA and CDR2 SQIVND (reference sequence). This CDR3 is 14 amino acids long. V was cut by 0 bases and J by 8 bases, with 11 bases left in between. The CDR3 DNA reads TGTGCCAGTAGTATAGAACATTTTGACGATGAGCAGTTCTTC. Amino acid sequence: CASSIEHFDDEQFF.

V gene TRBV18 combines with J gene TRBJ1-1; TRBD1 is a possible D gene (5 bases). This CDR3 has 15 residues. V was pared by 8 bases and J by 1 base, with 17 bases between. The V gene's germline CDR1 is KGHSH and CDR2 LQKENI. The CDR3 nucleotides read TGTGCCAGCCTCCCGCGGGGCGAAAAGAACACTGAAGCTTTCTTT. As protein: CASLPRGEKNTEAFF.

This clonotype was picked up one time. The chain links TRBV20-1 to TRBJ1-2, with 7 bases fitting TRBD1. From germline, CDR1 is DFQATT and CDR2 SNEGSKA (reference sequence). The CDR3 sequence is 13 residues long. V trimming: 6 bases; J trimming: 12 bases; junction bases outside the gene matches: 16. The CDR3 DNA reads as TGCAGTGCGCCGGGACAGCAAAACTCTGGAAACACCTTC. It codes for CSAPGQQNSGNTF.

This chain connects TRBV20-1 to TRBJ2-5; D is undetermined. The length of the CDR3 is 16 residues. The V gene lost 0 bases and the J gene lost 3 bases, with 17 bases spanning the gap. CDR1 and CDR2 from the germline V gene are DFQATT and SNEGSKA (reference sequence). The CDR3, as DNA: TGCAGTGCTAGAGATCGGGCAGAAGCCACTGAAGAGACCCAGTACTTC. It translates to CSARDRAEATEETQYF.

The chain carries TRBV19 and TRBJ2-3; TRBD1 matches at 7 bases. V lost 2 bases and J lost 2; bases outside the gene matches: 7. The germline CDR1 and CDR2 sequences are LNHDA and SQIVND (reference sequence). The CDR3 has 16 residues. The CDR3 sequence is CASSISGTVVTDTQYF. The CDR3 DNA reads as TGTGCCAGTAGTATATCTGGGACAGTTGTCACAGATACGCAGTATTTT.

In its sample, this clonotype was seen many times. The gene calls are TRBV6-1 and TRBJ2-7; unclear D gene. In germline, CDR1 is MNHNS, CDR2 SASEGT. V was shortened by 0 bases and J by 4 bases, with 10 bases between the two germline ends. The CDR3 consists of 14 residues. The CDR3 spells CASSEAAESYEQYF. CDR3 DNA: TGTGCCAGCAGTGAAGCAGCAGAGAGTTACGAGCAGTACTTC.

Ten or more counts support this clonotype. V is TRBV6-5 and J is TRBJ1-3; 7 nucleotides match TRBD1. J was trimmed by 4 bases and V by 4 bases; bases with no gene match: 4. Looked up from germline, CDR1 is MNHEY and CDR2 is SVGAGI. This CDR3 comprises 14 residues. In DNA, the CDR3 is TGTGCCAGCAGTTCCGCGGACAGGGGAAACACCATATATTTT. Translated, it gives CASSSADRGNTIYF.

The genes are TRBV2 and TRBJ1-2, with 8 bases matching TRBD1. Germline CDR1 reads SNHLY; CDR2 reads FYNNEI. Unmatched junction bases numbered 9, after V lost 6 bases and J lost 6 bases. CDR3 size: 14 residues. The CDR3 sequence: CASSFRGQMDGYTF. The CDR3 bases are TGTGCCAGCAGCTTCAGGGGGCAAATGGATGGCTACACCTTC.

This clonotype was seen repeatedly, ten times or more. The J gene is TRBJ1-1, the V gene TRBV19; unclear D gene. The CDR3 consists of 13 residues. V lost 0 bases and J lost 6, with 8 bases in between. The germline CDR1 and CDR2 sequences are LNHDA and SQIVND (reference sequence). CDR3 sequence reads: CASSIEGIAEAFF. The CDR3 nucleotides read TGTGCCAGTAGTATAGAAGGGATAGCTGAAGCTTTCTTT.

In its sample, this clonotype was seen a few times. CDR3 sequence (DNA): TGTGCCAGCAGTGAATTGGGACAGGGGGACAATCAGCCCCAGCATTTT. Its translation is CASSELGQGDNQPQHF. The rearrangement uses TRBV25-1 and TRBJ1-5, with 11 positions matching TRBD1. Germline-derived CDR1 and CDR2 are MGHDK and SYGVNS. The V and J ends lost 1 base and 3 bases, in that order; junction bases with no gene match: 2. This CDR3 comprises 16 residues.